One sample yielded the 17 T cell receptor beta chains listed below, sequenced in a study of blood T cell repertoires in COVID-19. Assay: immunoSEQ multiplex PCR; the TCRdb copy retains only in-frame clones and omits some. The table lists about 260,000 clones, approximately 89% of them singletons. Sequenced material: peripheral blood. These receptors were obtained from a woman in her 50s with acute or convalescent COVID-19.

Only a few counts were recorded for this clone. The chain is built from TRBV19 and TRBJ2-1; TRBD2 aligns across 11 bases. This CDR3 spans 16 amino acids. Per germline, CDR1 LNHDA and CDR2 SQIVND (reference sequence). V shed 2 bases and J 6 bases; nucleotides not matched to a gene: 6. The CDR3 protein is CASSILGTSGSNEQFF. The CDR3 nucleotides read TGTGCCAGTAGTATATTGGGGACTAGCGGTTCCAATGAGCAGTTCTTC.

The chain joins TRBV6-5 to TRBJ2-7; D might be TRBD2 (7 bases). V lost 6 bases to trimming and J lost 2 bases, with 17 bases between them. There are 15 residues in the CDR3. CDR1 is MNHEY and CDR2 is SVGAGI in the germline V gene. The CDR3 region is CASRGLRGAPYEQYF. CDR3 nucleotide sequence: TGTGCCAGCAGGGGGCTTCGGGGGGCCCCCTACGAGCAGTACTTC.

This clone was counted a single time. The V and J genes are TRBV15 and TRBJ1-1; 8 bases map to TRBD1. Trimming took 0 bases from V and 6 from J; bases not matched to a gene: 6. The CDR3 is 15 residues long. CDR1 and CDR2 (germline): LNHNV, YYDKDF (reference sequence). CDR3 residues: CATSRDQGALPEAFF. The CDR3 bases are TGTGCCACCAGCAGAGATCAGGGGGCGCTTCCTGAAGCTTTCTTT.

The chain combines TRBV28 with TRBJ2-5, with 12 bases lining up with TRBD1. V dropped 3 bases and J dropped 3; count of bases not matched to a gene: 8. The germline gives CDR1 MDHEN, CDR2 SYDVKM. The CDR3 runs to 17 residues. CDR3 in DNA: TGTGCCAGCAGTTTGAGCCCGGGACAGGGGGCTGAAGAGACCCAGTACTTC. It yields the protein CASSLSPGQGAEETQYF.

The chain combines TRBV6-5 with TRBJ1-6, with TRBD1 matching over 7 bases. There are 15 residues in the CDR3. J lost 9 bases, V lost 11 bases, and 16 bases had no gene match. Germline V CDR1 and CDR2: MNHEY, SVGAGI. As DNA, the CDR3 is TGTGCCGTGGGGAAGCGAGCAGGGGGAAGTTCACCCCTCCACTTT. Its translation: CAVGKRAGGSSPLHF.

The chain carries TRBV7-2 and TRBJ1-6, with D perhaps TRBD1 (6 bases). The V gene lost 6 bases and the J gene lost 5 bases, with 14 bases spanning the gap. This CDR3 comprises 15 residues. CDR1 is SGHTA and CDR2 is FQGNSA in the germline V gene. CDR3 in DNA: TGTGCCAGCAGGACAGGAGGTAGAGATAATTCACCCCTCCACTTT. It encodes CASRTGGRDNSPLHF.

The rearrangement links TRBV6-5 to TRBJ2-4; 7 bases map to TRBD1. CDR3 length equals 12 residues. The V and J ends lost 9 bases and 16 bases, in that order; junction bases with no gene match: 15. Germline lookup yields CDR1 MNHEY and CDR2 SVGAGI. Written as DNA, the CDR3 is TGTGCCAGTCGCGACAGGGTTTTGACGGTATACTTC. Translation gives CASRDRVLTVYF.

V usage is TRBV2 and J usage is TRBJ1-6, with a weak D call TRBD1 (6 bases). CDR1 is SNHLY and CDR2 is FYNNEI in the germline V gene. V lost 6 bases and J 9 bases, leaving 12 bases between the germline ends. The CDR3 is 13 residues long. This CDR3 is CASSGDIPSPLHF. In DNA, the CDR3 is TGTGCCAGCAGCGGGGACATCCCTTCACCCCTCCACTTT. The variable domain in full, with the rest retrieved from reference TRBV2 and TRBJ1-6, is EPEVTQTPSHQVTQMGQEVILRCVPISNHLYFYWYRQILGQKVEFLVSFYNNEISEKSEIFDDQFSVERPDGSNFTLKIRSTKLEDSAMYFCASSGDIPSPLHFGNGTRLTVT.

V usage is TRBV4-3 and J usage is TRBJ2-7; 15 nucleotides match TRBD2. This CDR3 spans 18 amino acids. The germline CDR1 and CDR2 sequences are LGHNA and YSLEER. V shed 4 bases, J shed 4 bases, and the junction held 11 bases outside the gene matches. This CDR3 is CASSLGLAGGPNPYEQYF. The CDR3 nucleotides are TGCGCCAGCAGCCTCGGACTAGCGGGAGGGCCTAACCCTTACGAGCAGTACTTC.

This sequence joins TRBV7-9 and TRBJ1-2; TRBD1 agrees at 7 bases. After removal of 5 bases from V and 2 bases from J, the junction contained 8 bases not matched to a gene. This CDR3 region has 15 residues. Germline V gives CDR1 SEHNR, CDR2 FQNEAQ (reference sequence). CDR3 in DNA: TGTGCCAGCAGCCCAACGACAGGGAAGAACTATGGCTACACCTTC. Its translation: CASSPTTGKNYGYTF.

The rearrangement uses TRBV7-2 and TRBJ2-3, with 14 bases that match TRBD2. The CDR3 totals 16 residues. V gave up 5 bases and J gave up 5 bases; unmatched junction bases: 6. Germline CDR1 SGHTA, CDR2 FQGNSA. Here the CDR3 reads CASSQTSGRGVDTQYF. The CDR3 DNA reads TGTGCCAGCAGCCAGACTAGCGGGAGGGGTGTAGATACGCAGTATTTT. The full variable domain, in which reference TRBV7-2 and TRBJ2-3 provide the parts outside the CDR3, is GAGVSQSPSNKVTEKGKDVELRCDPISGHTALYWYRQSLGQGLEFLIYFQGNSAPDKSGLPSDRFSAERTGGSVSTLTIQRTQQEDSAVYLCASSQTSGRGVDTQYFGPGTRLTVL.

The table lists this clone with a count of one. The chain recombines TRBV7-2 with TRBJ2-7; 7 nucleotides agree with TRBD1. The germline gives CDR1 SGHTA, CDR2 FQGNSA. The CDR3 spans 15 residues. Trimming removed 1 base from V and 7 bases from J; junction bases left unmatched: 10. The CDR3: CASSLVGQGVGEQYF. The CDR3 DNA is TGTGCCAGCAGCTTAGTGGGGCAGGGGGTCGGGGAGCAGTACTTC.

The J gene is TRBJ1-2, the V gene TRBV20-1; 8 positions match TRBD1. Trimming removed 5 bases from V and 8 bases from J; junction bases left unmatched: 4. The germline gives CDR1 DFQATT, CDR2 SNEGSKA (reference sequence). CDR3 length equals 11 residues. The DNA for the CDR3 is TGCAGTGCTCGGACAGGGCGAGGCTACACCTTC. Residues: CSARTGRGYTF.

V is TRBV4-2 and J is TRBJ2-7, with TRBD2 matching 11 bases. V lost 0 bases to trimming and J lost 3 bases; unmatched junction nucleotides: 7. CDR1 is LGHNA and CDR2 is YNFKEQ in the germline V gene. This CDR3 comprises 17 residues. The CDR3 DNA is TGTGCCAGCAGCCAAGATGGTCTAGCGGGAGGAGGCTACGAGCAGTACTTC. This encodes CASSQDGLAGGGYEQYF.

V and J are TRBV7-3 and TRBJ2-1; 7 bases map to TRBD1. The trim removed 4 bases at V and 6 bases at J, leaving 18 bases unmatched. The CDR3 contains 18 residues. CDR1 SGHTA and CDR2 FQGTGA come from the germline V gene. The CDR3 here is CASSSPGQVQFGGNEQFF. CDR3 nucleotide sequence: TGTGCCAGCAGCTCACCCGGACAGGTTCAGTTTGGGGGCAATGAGCAGTTCTTC.

The V call is TRBV6-6, the J call TRBJ2-2; a weak D match, TRBD1 (5 bases). This CDR3 spans 16 amino acids. CDR1 is MNHNY and CDR2 is SVGAGI in the germline V gene (reference sequence). V shed 5 bases and J shed 0 bases, with 13 bases lying between them. CDR3 DNA: TGTGCCAGCAGTCCTGCCTCGACAGCGAACACCGGGGAGCTGTTTTTT. Its translation is CASSPASTANTGELFF.

This clone appeared once. The CDR3 nucleotides read TGTGCCAGCAGTTTATCCGGACTAGCGGGAGCAGATACGCAGTATTTT. The encoded protein is CASSLSGLAGADTQYF. The chain is built from TRBV27 and TRBJ2-3; 13 positions match TRBD2. Germline trimming cut 0 bases from V and 4 bases from J; bases unmatched to any gene: 1. The CDR3 runs 16 residues. CDR1 is MNHEY, CDR2 SMNVEV, per germline (reference sequence).